This T cell receptor (beta chain) originates from a study of a mutant IDH1 vaccine in newly diagnosed glioma. Looking at the study overall: Treated patients were approximately 62% male, 37.5% female, mean age roughly 40 years. Overall study results and limits: There seemed to be no relation between pseudoprogression and changes in top peripheral T cell clonotypes.

Time point reported: baseline, week 1 (first vaccination visit). Treatment defined: pre-vaccination baseline after standard-of-care therapy. New astrocytomas of WHO grade 3 or 4 that were IDH1-mutant and ATRX-lost were found in the donors. Trimming shortened V by 6 bases and J by 7 bases, and 16 bases separated the two germline ends. Germline values: CDR1 MNHEY, CDR2 SMNVEV (reference sequence). The CDR3 loop spans 15 amino acids. TCRdb's copy holds only in-frame clones and misses some; the assay was immunoSEQ multiplex PCR. The sample includes about 92,000 clones, roughly 85% seen only once; the top ten take around 7%. With regard to this clone: The antigen is unknown.

The clonotype was recovered from a woman between 45 and 65 years old with glioma. The chain employs TRBV27 and TRBJ1-6; no reliable D call. The sequencing used PBMCs, collected from a glioma patient treated with radiotherapy, temozolomide or both. The CDR3 loop reads CASSPRVLGNSPLHF. The CDR3 nucleotides are TGTGCCAGCAGCCCTCGGGTCCTTGGGAATTCACCCCTCCACTTT.